The clone carrying this T cell receptor (beta chain) came up a few times. Its antigen is as yet unknown. This specimen comes from a study of beta chain features in type 1 diabetes. Study results and caveats: Patients showed naive, central memory and Treg TCRB repertoires that appeared more similar than those of healthy donors. For cells with high TCR expression, cDNA sequencing could yield over-representation. Although PCR might favor shorter templates, it would do so equally in patients and controls. Shortening that was moderate but significant affected the TCRB CDR3s of Type 1 diabetes patients in all four CD4+ subsets.

Of the isolated RNA, all was reverse transcribed, and so the sequenced material was expressed TCRB transcripts. This table comes from immunoSEQ multiplex PCR, and its TCRdb copy is limited to in-frame clones, with some not included. This table holds over 150,000 clones, about a tenth found once. A single heparinised draw of about 100 mL on average was taken per donor. CDR3 length: 13 amino acids. V lost 2 bases and J lost 6; bases outside the gene matches: 5. CDR1 is GTSNPN, CDR2 SVGIG, per germline (reference sequence). Sequenced material: central memory CD4+ T cells from blood. V gene TRBV30 combines with J gene TRBJ2-7, with TRBD1 matching over 9 bases. The sequence derives from a man aged 30 to 45 with type 1 diabetes. The CDR3 protein is CAWSPGTGPEQYF. DNA of the CDR3: TGTGCCTGGAGTCCCGGGACAGGGCCCGAGCAGTACTTC.